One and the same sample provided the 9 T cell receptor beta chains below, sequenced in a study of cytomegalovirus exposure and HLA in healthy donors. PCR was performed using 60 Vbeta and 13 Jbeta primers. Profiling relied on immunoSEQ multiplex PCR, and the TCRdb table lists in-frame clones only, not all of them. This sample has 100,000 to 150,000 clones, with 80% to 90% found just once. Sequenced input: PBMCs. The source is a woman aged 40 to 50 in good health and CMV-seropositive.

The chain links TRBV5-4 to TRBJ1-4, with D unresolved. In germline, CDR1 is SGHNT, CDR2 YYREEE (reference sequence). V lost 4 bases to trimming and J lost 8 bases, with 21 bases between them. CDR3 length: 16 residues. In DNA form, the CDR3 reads TGTGCCAGCAGCCCAGGACCCGGGCTGCCGGGGGAAAAACTGTTTTTT. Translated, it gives CASSPGPGLPGEKLFF.

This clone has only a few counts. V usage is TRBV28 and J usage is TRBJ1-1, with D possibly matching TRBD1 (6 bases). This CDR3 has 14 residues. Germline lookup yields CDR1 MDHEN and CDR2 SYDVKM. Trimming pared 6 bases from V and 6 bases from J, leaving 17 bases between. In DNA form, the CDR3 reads TGTGCCAGCAGCCGAACTACAGGGTTCGCTGAAGCTTTCTTT. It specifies CASSRTTGFAEAFF.

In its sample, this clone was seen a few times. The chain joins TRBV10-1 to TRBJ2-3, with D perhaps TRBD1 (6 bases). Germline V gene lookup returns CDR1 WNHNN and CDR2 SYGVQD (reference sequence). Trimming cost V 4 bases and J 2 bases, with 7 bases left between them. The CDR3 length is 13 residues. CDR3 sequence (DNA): TGCGCCAGCAGTGGGGGGCTCACAGATACGCAGTATTTT. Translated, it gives CASSGGLTDTQYF.

CDR3 sequence (DNA): TGTGCCAGCAGCCTAGCGGGGAACACCGGGGAGCTGTTTTTT. Translating gives CASSLAGNTGELFF. The J gene is TRBJ2-2, the V gene TRBV27; 8 bases are a match to TRBD2. The CDR3 is 14 residues long. V lost 6 bases to trimming and J lost 1 base; unmatched junction nucleotides: 1. Germline V gene lookup returns CDR1 MNHEY and CDR2 SMNVEV (reference sequence).

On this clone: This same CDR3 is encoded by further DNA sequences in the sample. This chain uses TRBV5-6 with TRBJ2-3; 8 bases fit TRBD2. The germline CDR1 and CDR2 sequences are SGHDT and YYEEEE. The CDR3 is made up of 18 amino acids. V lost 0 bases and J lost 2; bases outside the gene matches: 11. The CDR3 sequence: CASSLGSLASGSTDTQYF. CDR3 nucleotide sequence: TGTGCCAGCAGCTTGGGGTCTTTGGCTAGCGGGTCCACAGATACGCAGTATTTT.

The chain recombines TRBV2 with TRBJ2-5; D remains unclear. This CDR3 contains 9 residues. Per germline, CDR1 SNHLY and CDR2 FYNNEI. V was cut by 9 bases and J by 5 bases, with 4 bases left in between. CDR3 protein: CARAETQYF. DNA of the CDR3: TGTGCCAGAGCGGAGACCCAGTACTTC.

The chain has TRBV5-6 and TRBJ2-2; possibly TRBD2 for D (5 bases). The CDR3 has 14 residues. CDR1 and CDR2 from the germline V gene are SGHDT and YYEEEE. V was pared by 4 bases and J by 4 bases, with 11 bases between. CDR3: CASSPRGFTGELFF. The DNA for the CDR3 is TGTGCCAGCAGCCCCCGGGGATTCACCGGGGAGCTGTTTTTT.

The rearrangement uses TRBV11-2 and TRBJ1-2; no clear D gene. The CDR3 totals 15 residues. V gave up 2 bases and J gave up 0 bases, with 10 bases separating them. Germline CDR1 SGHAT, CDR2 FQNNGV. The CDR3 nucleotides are TGTGCCAGCAGCTTAACCCCAGTACCTAACTATGGCTACACCTTC. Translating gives CASSLTPVPNYGYTF.

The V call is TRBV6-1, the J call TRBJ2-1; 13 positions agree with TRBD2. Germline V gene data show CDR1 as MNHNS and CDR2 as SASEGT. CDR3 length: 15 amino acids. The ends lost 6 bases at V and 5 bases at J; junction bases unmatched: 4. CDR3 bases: TGTGCCAGCAGACCGGGACTAGCGGGAAACAATGAGCAGTTCTTC. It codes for CASRPGLAGNNEQFF.